This entry features one T cell receptor (beta chain) sequence. Its antigen is unknown. Germline lookup yields CDR1 DFQATT and CDR2 SNEGSKA (reference sequence). The CDR3 extends over 11 amino acids. V shed 6 bases, J shed 4 bases, and the junction held 2 bases outside the gene matches. The sample is drawn from a study of blood T cells in healthy people across ages. At least 7 million PBMCs were isolated per sample. General observations from the study: What prevented conclusive comparison of naive and antigen-experienced cells was that PBMCs were unsorted. Significant beta diversity loss was already apparent by age approximately 38, declining roughly linearly.

The use of a sample-barcoded 5' primer and a J-beta primer mix characterized a second PCR of roughly 7 to 11 cycles. Each cDNA molecule carried a tag from a template-switch adaptor that contained 12 random nucleotides. Each CDR3 protein is one row after TCRdb ran MiXCR on the 5' RACE reads. Here the sample spans 1.4 million to 1.5 million distinct CDR3 sequences, approximately 38% being singletons. This TCR came from a woman aged 18-29 years in good health. Sequenced sample: blood. The chain is built from TRBV20-1 and TRBJ1-1, with 7 bases identical to TRBD1. CDR3 DNA sequence: TGCAGTGCGCCAGGGGGCACTGAAGCTTTCTTT. Translated: CSAPGGTEAFF.